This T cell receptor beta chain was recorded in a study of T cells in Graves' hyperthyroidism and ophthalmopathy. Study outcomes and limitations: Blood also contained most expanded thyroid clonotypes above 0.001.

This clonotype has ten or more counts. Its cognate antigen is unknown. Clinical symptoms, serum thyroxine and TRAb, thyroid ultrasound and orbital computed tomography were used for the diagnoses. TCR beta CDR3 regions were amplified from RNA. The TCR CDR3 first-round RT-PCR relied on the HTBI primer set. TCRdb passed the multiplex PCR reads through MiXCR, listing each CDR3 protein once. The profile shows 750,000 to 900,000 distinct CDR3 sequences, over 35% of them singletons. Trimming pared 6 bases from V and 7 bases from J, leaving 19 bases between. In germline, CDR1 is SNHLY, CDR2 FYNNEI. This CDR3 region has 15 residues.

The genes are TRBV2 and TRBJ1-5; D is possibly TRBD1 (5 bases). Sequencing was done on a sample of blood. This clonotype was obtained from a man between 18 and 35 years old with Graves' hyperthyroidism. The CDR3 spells CASRPGVGVGQPQHF. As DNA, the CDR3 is TGTGCCAGCAGGCCCGGGGTAGGGGTTGGACAGCCCCAGCATTTT.